This paragraph covers one T cell receptor beta chain sequence. The data derive from a study of blood T cell repertoires in COVID-19. Germline-derived CDR1 and CDR2 are SGHRS and YFSETQ. This CDR3 is 14 amino acids long. Trimming removed 4 bases from V and 1 base from J; junction bases left unmatched: 2. Some clones are missing from TCRdb's copy, which holds only in-frame ones; the method was immunoSEQ multiplex PCR. This sample carries about 74,000 clones, around 78% of them seen once, and the ten largest clones take about 14%. V gene TRBV5-1 combines with J gene TRBJ2-5; 9 nucleotides align to TRBD1. The clonotype comes from a human donor in a cohort sampled during active COVID-19. The sequenced sample was peripheral blood. CDR3: CASSPGQGQETQYF. CDR3 sequence (DNA): TGCGCCAGCAGCCCGGGACAGGGCCAAGAGACCCAGTACTTC.